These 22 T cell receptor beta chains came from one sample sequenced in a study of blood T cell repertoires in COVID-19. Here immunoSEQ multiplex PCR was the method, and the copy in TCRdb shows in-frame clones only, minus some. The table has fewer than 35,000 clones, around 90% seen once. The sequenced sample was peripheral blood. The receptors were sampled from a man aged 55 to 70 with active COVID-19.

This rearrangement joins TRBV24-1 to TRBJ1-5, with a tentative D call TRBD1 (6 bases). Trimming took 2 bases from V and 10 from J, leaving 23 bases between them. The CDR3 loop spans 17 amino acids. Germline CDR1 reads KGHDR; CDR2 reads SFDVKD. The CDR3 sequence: CATSDSGAGYLLGPQHF. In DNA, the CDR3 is TGTGCCACCAGTGATTCAGGGGCAGGGTATTTGTTGGGACCCCAGCATTTT.

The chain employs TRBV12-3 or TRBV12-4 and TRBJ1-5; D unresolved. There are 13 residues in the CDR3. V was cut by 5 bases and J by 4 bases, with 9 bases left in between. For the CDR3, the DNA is TGTGCCAGCAGTACCGCCAGAAATCAGCCCCAGCATTTT. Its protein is CASSTARNQPQHF.

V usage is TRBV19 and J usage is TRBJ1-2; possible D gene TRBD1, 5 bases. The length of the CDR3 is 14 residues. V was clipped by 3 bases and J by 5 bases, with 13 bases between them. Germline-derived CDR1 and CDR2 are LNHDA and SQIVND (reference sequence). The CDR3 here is CASSMGGIDYGYTF. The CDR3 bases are TGTGCCAGTAGTATGGGGGGGATAGATTATGGCTACACCTTC. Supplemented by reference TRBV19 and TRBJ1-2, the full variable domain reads DGGITQSPKYLFRKEGQNVTLSCEQNLNHDAMYWYRQDPGQGLRLIYYSQIVNDFQKGDIAEGYSVSREKKESFPLTVTSAQKNPTAFYLCASSMGGIDYGYTFGSGTRLTVV.

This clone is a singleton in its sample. CDR3 region: CASSQASQIYEQYF. The CDR3 DNA reads TGTGCCAGCAGCCAAGCGTCCCAGATTTACGAGCAGTACTTC. The chain employs TRBV4-2 and TRBJ2-7; no firm D call. Germline V lookup: CDR1 LGHNA, CDR2 YNFKEQ. The CDR3 runs to 14 residues. Trimming stripped 1 base from V and 4 bases from J, with 11 bases between.

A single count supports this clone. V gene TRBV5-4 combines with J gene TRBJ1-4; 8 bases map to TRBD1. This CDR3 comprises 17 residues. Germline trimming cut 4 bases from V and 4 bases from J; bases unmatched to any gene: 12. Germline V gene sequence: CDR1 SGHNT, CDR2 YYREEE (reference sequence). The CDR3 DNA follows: TGTGCCAGCAGCCCGAGGGCAGGGGGCGGGAGTAATGAAAAACTGTTTTTT. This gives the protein CASSPRAGGGSNEKLFF.

The CDR3 DNA reads TGTGCCAGCAGTGAATCCGCGAGGGCTGGAAACACCATATATTTT. Its translation is CASSESARAGNTIYF. This rearrangement joins TRBV25-1 to TRBJ1-3; no reliable D call. Germline loops: CDR1 MGHDK, CDR2 SYGVNS. The CDR3 spans 15 residues. V shed 1 base and J shed 2 bases, with 9 bases lying between them.

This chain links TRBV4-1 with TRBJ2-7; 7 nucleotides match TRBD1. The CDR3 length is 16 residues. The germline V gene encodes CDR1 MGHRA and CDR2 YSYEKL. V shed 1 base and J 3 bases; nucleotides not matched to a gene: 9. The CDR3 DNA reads TGCGCCAGCAGCCAAGCCGACAGGGAGAGAAGCTACGAGCAGTACTTC. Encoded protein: CASSQADRERSYEQYF.

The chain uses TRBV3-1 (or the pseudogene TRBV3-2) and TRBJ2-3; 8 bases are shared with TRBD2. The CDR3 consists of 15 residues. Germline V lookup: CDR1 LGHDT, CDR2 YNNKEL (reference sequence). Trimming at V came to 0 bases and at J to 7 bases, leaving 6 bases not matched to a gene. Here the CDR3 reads CASSQEGLVFHTQYF. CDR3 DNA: TGTGCCAGCAGCCAAGAGGGACTAGTGTTCCATACGCAGTATTTT.

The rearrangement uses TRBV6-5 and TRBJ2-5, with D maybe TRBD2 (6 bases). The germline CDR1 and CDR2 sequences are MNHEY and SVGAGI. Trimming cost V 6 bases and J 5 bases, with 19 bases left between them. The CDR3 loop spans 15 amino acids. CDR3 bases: TGTGCCAGCAGAAGGAGCAGGACTACCCCCGAGACCCAGTACTTC. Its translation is CASRRSRTTPETQYF.

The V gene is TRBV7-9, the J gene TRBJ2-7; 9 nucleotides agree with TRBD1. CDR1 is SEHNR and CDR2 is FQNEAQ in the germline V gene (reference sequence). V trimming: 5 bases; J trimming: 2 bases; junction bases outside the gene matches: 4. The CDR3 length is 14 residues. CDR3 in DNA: TGTGCCAGCAGCGAAGGGACAGGGCCCTACGAGCAGTACTTC. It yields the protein CASSEGTGPYEQYF. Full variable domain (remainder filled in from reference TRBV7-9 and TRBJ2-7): DTGVSQNPRHKITKRGQNVTFRCDPISEHNRLYWYRQTLGQGPEFLTYFQNEAQLEKSRLLSDRFSAERPKGSFSTLEIQRTEQGDSAMYLCASSEGTGPYEQYFGPGTRLTVT.

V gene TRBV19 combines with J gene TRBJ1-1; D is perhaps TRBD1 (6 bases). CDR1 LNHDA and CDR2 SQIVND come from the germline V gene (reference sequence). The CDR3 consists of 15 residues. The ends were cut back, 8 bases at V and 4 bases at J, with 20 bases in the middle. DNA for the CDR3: TGTGCCAGTTCGTCTCAACAGGGACGGGGCACTGAAGCTTTCTTT. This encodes CASSSQQGRGTEAFF.

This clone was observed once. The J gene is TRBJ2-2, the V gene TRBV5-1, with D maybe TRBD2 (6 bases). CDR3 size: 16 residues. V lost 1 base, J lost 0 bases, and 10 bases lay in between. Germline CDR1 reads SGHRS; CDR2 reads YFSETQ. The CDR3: CASSLISGANTGELFF. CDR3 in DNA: TGCGCCAGCAGCTTGATATCGGGGGCGAACACCGGGGAGCTGTTTTTT.

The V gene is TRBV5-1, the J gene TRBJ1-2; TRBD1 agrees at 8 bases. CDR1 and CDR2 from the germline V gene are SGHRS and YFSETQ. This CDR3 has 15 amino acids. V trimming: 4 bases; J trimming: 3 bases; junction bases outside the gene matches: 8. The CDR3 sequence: CASSPVAGGDYGYTF. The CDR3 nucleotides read TGCGCCAGCAGCCCGGTGGCAGGGGGCGACTATGGCTACACCTTC.

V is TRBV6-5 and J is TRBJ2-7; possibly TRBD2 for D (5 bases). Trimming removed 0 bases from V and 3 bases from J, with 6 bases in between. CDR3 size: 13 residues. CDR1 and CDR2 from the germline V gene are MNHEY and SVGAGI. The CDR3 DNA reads TGTGCCAGCAGTTACTCAGAGGGCTACGAGCAGTACTTC. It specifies CASSYSEGYEQYF.

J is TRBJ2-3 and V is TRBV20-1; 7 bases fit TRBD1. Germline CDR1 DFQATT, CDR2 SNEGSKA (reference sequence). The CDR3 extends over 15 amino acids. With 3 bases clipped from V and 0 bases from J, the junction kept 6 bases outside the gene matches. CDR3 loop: CSASAGTDSTDTQYF. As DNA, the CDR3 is TGCAGTGCTAGTGCCGGGACAGATAGCACAGATACGCAGTATTTT.

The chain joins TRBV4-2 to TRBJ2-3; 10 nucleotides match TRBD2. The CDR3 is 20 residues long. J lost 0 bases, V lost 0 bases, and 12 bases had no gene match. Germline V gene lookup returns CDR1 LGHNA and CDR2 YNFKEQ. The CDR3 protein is CASSQDLGALAGSSTDTQYF. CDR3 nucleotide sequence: TGTGCCAGCAGCCAAGATCTGGGCGCACTAGCGGGATCTAGCACAGATACGCAGTATTTT.

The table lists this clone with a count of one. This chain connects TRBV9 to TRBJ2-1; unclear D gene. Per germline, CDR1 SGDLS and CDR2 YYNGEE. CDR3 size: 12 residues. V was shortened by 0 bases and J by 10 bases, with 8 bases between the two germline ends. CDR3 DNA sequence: TGTGCCAGCAGCGTAGGCACCCGGGAGCAGTTCTTC. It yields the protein CASSVGTREQFF.

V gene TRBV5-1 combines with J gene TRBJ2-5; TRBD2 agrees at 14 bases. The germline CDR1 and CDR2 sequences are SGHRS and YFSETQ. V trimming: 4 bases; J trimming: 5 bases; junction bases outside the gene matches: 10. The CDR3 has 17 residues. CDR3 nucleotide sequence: TGCGCCAGCAGCCCGGGAAGGACTAGCGGGGGGAGGGAGACCCAGTACTTC. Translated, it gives CASSPGRTSGGRETQYF.

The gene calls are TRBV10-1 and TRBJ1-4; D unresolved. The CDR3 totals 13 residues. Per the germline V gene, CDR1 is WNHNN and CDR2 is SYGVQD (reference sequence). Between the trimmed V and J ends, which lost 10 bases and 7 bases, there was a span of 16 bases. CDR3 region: CAILHPRVEKLFF. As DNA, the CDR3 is TGCGCCATCCTACACCCCCGGGTTGAAAAACTGTTTTTT.

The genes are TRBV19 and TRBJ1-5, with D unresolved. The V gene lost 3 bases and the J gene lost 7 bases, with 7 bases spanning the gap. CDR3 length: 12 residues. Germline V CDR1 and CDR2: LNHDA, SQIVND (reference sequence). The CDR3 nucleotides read TGTGCCAGTAGTATTGGAGGCCAGCCCCAGCATTTT. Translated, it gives CASSIGGQPQHF. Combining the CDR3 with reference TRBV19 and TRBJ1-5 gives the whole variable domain DGGITQSPKYLFRKEGQNVTLSCEQNLNHDAMYWYRQDPGQGLRLIYYSQIVNDFQKGDIAEGYSVSREKKESFPLTVTSAQKNPTAFYLCASSIGGQPQHFGDGTRLSIL.

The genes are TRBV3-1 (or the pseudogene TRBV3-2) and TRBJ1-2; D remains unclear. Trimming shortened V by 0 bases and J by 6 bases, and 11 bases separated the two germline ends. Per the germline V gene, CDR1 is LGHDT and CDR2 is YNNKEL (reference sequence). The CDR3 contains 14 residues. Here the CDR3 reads CASSQDPSVHGYTF. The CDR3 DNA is TGTGCCAGCAGCCAAGACCCGAGCGTTCATGGCTACACCTTC.

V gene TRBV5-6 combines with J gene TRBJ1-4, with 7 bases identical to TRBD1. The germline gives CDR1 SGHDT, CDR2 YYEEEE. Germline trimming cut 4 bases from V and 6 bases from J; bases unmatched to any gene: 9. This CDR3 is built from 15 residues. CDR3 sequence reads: CASSPLGRGDEKLFF. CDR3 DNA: TGTGCCAGCAGCCCATTGGGCAGGGGGGATGAAAAACTGTTTTTT.